This T cell receptor (beta chain) was obtained from a study of spatial heterogeneity in lung cancer. Every molecule of TCR cDNA had its own unique molecular identifier. TCRdb reprocessed the 5' RACE reads with MiXCR, giving one entry per CDR3 protein. The repertoire has tens of thousands of distinct CDR3 sequences, under 8% of them found once; the top ten carry 29%. The sample's time point: sample taken at primary tumor resection. Just over 70 TRACERx patients with early, untreated non-small cell lung cancer donated samples. Unsorted samples of tumor, nontumor lung or frozen PBMC had their whole RNA sequenced. This clonotype occurred many times. Antigen specificity is unknown. Study results and caveats: Resection saw ubiquitous expanded tumor TCRs appear in blood more than follow-up did.

The sequence came from a female donor with early-stage non-small cell lung cancer. The source material was PBMCs, sampled at surgery.

This CDR3 reads CASGQPWGPTGTQYF. For the CDR3, the DNA is TGTGCCAGCGGCCAACCCTGGGGACCTACAGGGACCCAGTACTTC. This chain connects TRBV28 to TRBJ2-5; D might be TRBD1 or TRBD2, each matching 5 bases. This CDR3 spans 15 amino acids. The V gene's germline CDR1 is MDHEN and CDR2 SYDVKM. V was cut by 8 bases and J by 7 bases, with 23 bases left in between.